These 23 T cell receptor beta chains were all obtained from the same sample, sequenced in a study of shared clonotypes between healthy human individuals (dated by TCRdb to the early 2020s). For the CD8 naive samples, CD45RO-negative cells were positively selected for CCR7, yielding a CD45RA+CCR7+ population from which TemRA cells were excluded. Libraries were prepared through the immunoSEQ multiplex PCR assay. This immuneACCESS table, as held by TCRdb, lists in-frame sequences with V and J called but not all clones. Of the missing ones, under half trace to an unresolved V gene in checked studies; the others have no known cause. The sample table contains more than 550,000 clones; only one count was recorded for about 92% of them. The top ten clones comprise about 24% of the sample. What was sequenced was naive CD8+ T cells sorted from blood. The sample's cell subset or site label, decoded: CD45RA+CCR7+. The receptors originated from a man under 40 in good health.

The chain uses TRBV6-5 and TRBJ2-5, with 7 bases lining up with TRBD1. The CDR3 length is 15 residues. The germline V gene has CDR1 MNHEY and CDR2 SVGAGI. V trimming: 5 bases; J trimming: 5 bases; junction bases outside the gene matches: 11. The chain's CDR3 is CASSTPKTGWETQYF. The CDR3 nucleotides read TGTGCCAGCAGTACACCTAAGACAGGGTGGGAGACCCAGTACTTC.

Note on this clone: Other DNA sequences in the sample encode the same CDR3. The rearrangement joins TRBV29-1 to TRBJ2-7; D possibly corresponds to TRBD2 (7 bases). Trimming removed 1 base from V and 0 bases from J, with 10 bases in between. Germline V lookup: CDR1 SQVTM, CDR2 ANQGSEA. The CDR3 extends over 14 amino acids. The CDR3 reads CSVEGGGSSYEQYF. The CDR3, as DNA: TGCAGCGTTGAAGGGGGGGGCAGCTCCTACGAGCAGTACTTC.

This rearrangement joins TRBV19 to TRBJ2-7, with TRBD2 matching over 14 bases. The germline V gene has CDR1 LNHDA and CDR2 SQIVND (reference sequence). J gave up 6 bases and V 3 bases, and 7 bases lay outside the gene matches. The CDR3 is 16 residues long. The CDR3 sequence: CASSILGTSGSREQYF. The DNA of the CDR3 is TGTGCCAGTAGTATTCTCGGGACTAGCGGGAGCCGCGAGCAGTACTTC.

The rearrangement uses TRBV9 and TRBJ2-1, with D tentatively TRBD2 (5 bases). Trimming took 3 bases from V and 1 from J, leaving 8 bases between them. CDR3 length: 14 amino acids. CDR1 is SGDLS, CDR2 YYNGEE, per germline. CDR3 sequence reads: CASSDEGSYNEQFF. The CDR3 coding sequence is TGTGCCAGCAGCGATGAGGGATCCTACAATGAGCAGTTCTTC.

The V and J genes are TRBV10-3 and TRBJ2-2; D not resolved. V lost 3 bases, J lost 6 bases, and 8 bases lay in between. From germline, CDR1 is ENHRY and CDR2 SYGVKD. There are 13 residues in the CDR3. The CDR3 protein is CAISDPSSGELFF. DNA of the CDR3: TGTGCCATCAGTGACCCCAGCTCCGGGGAGCTGTTTTTT.

This chain links TRBV28 with TRBJ1-2; 10 bases map to TRBD1. V trimming: 5 bases; J trimming: 2 bases; junction bases outside the gene matches: 2. CDR1 and CDR2 from the germline V gene are MDHEN and SYDVKM. CDR3 length: 14 amino acids. The CDR3 DNA sequence: TGTGCCAGCAGTCCGGGACAGGGGAACTATGGCTACACCTTC. It yields the protein CASSPGQGNYGYTF.

This clone appeared once. This specimen includes other DNA sequences encoding the same CDR3. The V call is TRBV19, the J call TRBJ1-5; D possibly corresponds to TRBD1 (5 bases). Trimming removed 0 bases at V and 4 bases at J, with 7 bases between. CDR3 length: 14 residues. Per germline, CDR1 LNHDA and CDR2 SQIVND (reference sequence). CDR3 in DNA: TGTGCCAGTAGTATAGATCGGGGGAATCAGCCCCAGCATTTT. Protein: CASSIDRGNQPQHF.

This clone was picked up a small number of times. The chain has TRBV7-9 and TRBJ2-5; TRBD1 matches at 8 bases. Per germline, CDR1 SEHNR and CDR2 FQNEAQ (reference sequence). This CDR3 has 16 residues. J was trimmed by 1 base and V by 5 bases; bases with no gene match: 9. The CDR3 sequence is CASSPRLGQGQETQYF. CDR3 nucleotides: TGTGCCAGCAGCCCCCGGCTAGGACAGGGCCAAGAGACCCAGTACTTC.

This clone has a single count. The chain uses TRBV7-9 and TRBJ2-3; unclear D gene. Looked up from germline, CDR1 is SEHNR and CDR2 is FQNEAQ (reference sequence). This CDR3 has 13 amino acids. V lost 5 bases to trimming and J lost 0 bases, with 6 bases between them. In nucleotides, the CDR3 is TGTGCCAGCAGCGGTGAAAGCACAGATACGCAGTATTTT. This gives the protein CASSGESTDTQYF.

The J gene is TRBJ2-1, the V gene TRBV7-9; TRBD2 might be the D (5 bases). CDR1 and CDR2 (germline): SEHNR, FQNEAQ (reference sequence). This CDR3 is built from 13 residues. The V and J ends lost 5 bases and 9 bases respectively, with 14 bases between them. CDR3 sequence (DNA): TGTGCCAGCAGCGACGATCCCGGGGTTGAGCAGTTCTTC. It translates to CASSDDPGVEQFF.

This chain connects TRBV7-9 to TRBJ2-7, with 12 bases that match TRBD2. The CDR3 length is 16 residues. V trimming: 3 bases; J trimming: 3 bases; junction bases outside the gene matches: 6. CDR1 and CDR2 from the germline V gene are SEHNR and FQNEAQ (reference sequence). The DNA of the CDR3 is TGTGCCAGCAGCTTCACTAGCGGGGGGTTCGTCTACGAGCAGTACTTC. Its protein is CASSFTSGGFVYEQYF.

V gene TRBV27 combines with J gene TRBJ1-1; D possibly corresponds to TRBD1 (6 bases). The CDR3 sequence is 16 residues long. Germline-derived CDR1 and CDR2 are MNHEY and SMNVEV (reference sequence). V dropped 2 bases and J dropped 0 bases, with 13 bases sitting between them. This CDR3 reads CASSLLGGRLNTEAFF. The CDR3, as DNA: TGTGCCAGCAGTTTACTGGGGGGCCGACTGAACACTGAAGCTTTCTTT.

The chain uses TRBV29-1 and TRBJ1-5, with no clear D. Looked up from germline, CDR1 is SQVTM and CDR2 is ANQGSEA. V shed 4 bases and J shed 0 bases, with 13 bases lying between them. This CDR3 has 15 residues. CDR3 DNA sequence: TGCAGCGTTGTGGTTTCGGGGATTAGCAATCAGCCCCAGCATTTT. This gives the protein CSVVVSGISNQPQHF.

The chain joins TRBV9 to TRBJ2-6; unclear D gene. Germline CDR1 SGDLS, CDR2 YYNGEE. Between the trimmed V and J ends, which lost 4 bases and 0 bases, there was a span of 8 bases. CDR3 length: 15 amino acids. Here the CDR3 DNA reads TGTGCCAGCAGCTCTCTCGTCTCTGGGGCCAACGTCCTGACTTTC. Its translation is CASSSLVSGANVLTF.

The chain uses TRBV6-6 and TRBJ1-2, with D hard to call. V was trimmed by 6 bases and J by 8 bases, leaving 16 bases between them. The CDR3 sequence is 13 residues long. Germline loops: CDR1 MNHNY, CDR2 SVGAGI (reference sequence). CDR3 bases: TGTGCCAGCAGGCTCCAGGAGGCCTGGGGCTACACCTTC. This encodes CASRLQEAWGYTF.

In this sample, this clone turned up once. DNA for the CDR3: TGTGCCAGCAGCGCCGGGCCCCAGGTATGGTCTGGGGCCAACGTCCTGACTTTC. Translated, it gives CASSAGPQVWSGANVLTF. This chain uses TRBV25-1 with TRBJ2-6, with no clear D. CDR1 is MGHDK, CDR2 SYGVNS, per germline. Trimming shortened V by 6 bases and J by 1 base, and 19 bases separated the two germline ends. The CDR3 length is 18 residues.

The V and J genes are TRBV29-1 and TRBJ2-1, with 14 bases lining up with TRBD2. The CDR3 length is 17 residues. Trimming took 3 bases from V and 0 from J; bases not matched to a gene: 4. Per the germline V gene, CDR1 is SQVTM and CDR2 is ANQGSEA. The CDR3 sequence is CSVEGLAGAFSYNEQFF. The CDR3 DNA is TGCAGCGTTGAGGGACTAGCGGGAGCCTTCTCCTACAATGAGCAGTTCTTC.

This chain connects TRBV15 to TRBJ2-1; 12 nucleotides line up with TRBD2. The CDR3 runs to 15 residues. The V gene's germline CDR1 is LNHNV and CDR2 YYDKDF (reference sequence). J gave up 12 bases and V 0 bases, and 6 bases lay outside the gene matches. Written as DNA, the CDR3 is TGTGCCACCAGCAGAGATGGCGGACTAGCGGGGTTGCAGTTCTTC. This encodes CATSRDGGLAGLQFF.

The chain carries TRBV5-5 and TRBJ2-7; D is perhaps TRBD1 (6 bases). The CDR3 is made up of 13 amino acids. V lost 2 bases, J lost 4 bases, and 10 bases lay in between. From germline, CDR1 is SGHKS and CDR2 YYEKEE (reference sequence). In nucleotides, the CDR3 is TGTGCCAGCAGCTTACTACAGGGTTACGAGCAGTACTTC. This gives the protein CASSLLQGYEQYF.

J is TRBJ2-2 and V is TRBV29-1; the D is unclear. There are 13 residues in the CDR3. In germline, CDR1 is SQVTM, CDR2 ANQGSEA. V shed 4 bases and J shed 0 bases, with 6 bases lying between them. CDR3 DNA: TGCAGCGTTGCTGACTCGAACACCGGGGAGCTGTTTTTT. Translating it yields CSVADSNTGELFF.

The chain joins TRBV11-2 to TRBJ2-5; D may be TRBD2 (5 bases). The CDR3 sequence is 15 residues long. Germline CDR1 is SGHAT and CDR2 is FQNNGV. The V end was cut by 2 bases, the J end by 3 bases, with 13 bases between. The CDR3 here is CASSLKPGLEETQYF. The CDR3 nucleotides are TGTGCCAGCAGCTTAAAGCCGGGGTTGGAAGAGACCCAGTACTTC.

This rearrangement joins TRBV7-9 to TRBJ2-3; the match to TRBD2 covers 9 bases. CDR1 is SEHNR, CDR2 FQNEAQ, per germline (reference sequence). This CDR3 is built from 16 residues. With V trimmed by 4 bases and J by 7 bases, 12 bases remained unmatched. The CDR3 here is CASSYLRTSDTYTQYF. The CDR3 nucleotides read TGTGCCAGCAGCTACCTAAGGACTAGCGATACTTATACGCAGTATTTT.

As DNA, the CDR3 is TGTGCCAGCATTCCGGGACAGGCTAATGAAAAACTGTTTTTT. Amino acid sequence: CASIPGQANEKLFF. This chain connects TRBV2 to TRBJ1-4, with 8 bases aligning to TRBD1. J gave up 3 bases and V 7 bases, and 4 bases lay outside the gene matches. This CDR3 is built from 14 residues. Germline CDR1 SNHLY, CDR2 FYNNEI.